The 30 T cell receptor beta chains in this list originate from one sample, sequenced in a study of beta chain features in type 1 diabetes. Of the isolated RNA, all was reverse transcribed, and so the sequenced material was expressed TCRB transcripts. The method was immunoSEQ multiplex PCR; TCRdb's version includes in-frame clones alone and lacks a portion of them. The profile covers about 260,000 clones, with around 68% appearing a single time and around 0.057% taken by the ten largest. The sample taken for sequencing was naive CD4+ T cells from blood. The receptors come from a man aged 25-45 years in good health.

The chain couples TRBV4-3 to TRBJ1-3; D gene unclear. The germline CDR1 and CDR2 sequences are LGHNA and YSLEER. The V gene lost 0 bases and the J gene lost 3 bases, with 9 bases spanning the gap. This CDR3 contains 15 residues. The DNA for the CDR3 is TGCGCCAGCAGCCAAGATAGGACGGTTGGAAACACCATATATTTT. Amino acids: CASSQDRTVGNTIYF.

The chain recombines TRBV6-5 with TRBJ2-1; maybe TRBD1 (6 bases). The CDR3 has 13 residues. The V end was cut by 5 bases, the J end by 7 bases, with 12 bases between. Germline V lookup: CDR1 MNHEY, CDR2 SVGAGI. The CDR3 loop is CASSHQGRNEQFF. DNA for the CDR3: TGTGCCAGCAGTCACCAGGGGCGGAATGAGCAGTTCTTC.

This clone was seen more than once but under ten times. The J gene is TRBJ2-5, the V gene TRBV28; D is undetermined. The V end lost 1 base, the J end lost 5 bases, and 11 bases lay between the germline ends. This CDR3 region has 14 residues. CDR1 and CDR2 (germline): MDHEN, SYDVKM. CDR3 DNA sequence: TGTGCCAGCAGTTTATCCGCTAGTTGGGAGACCCAGTACTTC. Residues: CASSLSASWETQYF.

This rearrangement joins TRBV15 to TRBJ1-6, with D perhaps TRBD1 (5 bases). This CDR3 is 15 amino acids long. Germline V CDR1 and CDR2: LNHNV, YYDKDF (reference sequence). The V end was cut by 0 bases, the J end by 7 bases, with 10 bases between. CDR3 protein: CATSRDSGGNSPLHF. The CDR3 coding sequence is TGTGCCACCAGCAGAGATTCTGGGGGAAATTCACCCCTCCACTTT. The variable domain in full, completed from reference TRBV15 and TRBJ1-6, reads DAMVIQNPRYQVTQFGKPVTLSCSQTLNHNVMYWYQQKSSQAPKLLFHYYDKDFNNEADTPDNFQSRRPNTSFCFLDIRSPGLGDTAMYLCATSRDSGGNSPLHFGNGTRLTVT.

The chain is built from TRBV29-1 and TRBJ1-2; D is uncertain. This CDR3 comprises 12 residues. The germline V gene has CDR1 SQVTM and CDR2 ANQGSEA. Trimming left V 3 bases short and J 8 bases short, with 13 bases between. CDR3 bases: TGCAGCGTTGACCCGGGTGGAGGAGGCTACACCTTC. Its translation: CSVDPGGGGYTF.

This sequence joins TRBV30 and TRBJ1-1; unclear D gene. CDR3 length equals 13 residues. CDR1 is GTSNPN, CDR2 SVGIG, per germline (reference sequence). V shed 1 base and J shed 4 bases, with 10 bases lying between them. The CDR3 DNA is TGTGCCTGGAGTGGCCAGACTAGCACTGAAGCTTTCTTT. Amino acids: CAWSGQTSTEAFF.

The chain employs TRBV6-5 and TRBJ2-1; 8 bases match TRBD1. CDR1 is MNHEY and CDR2 is SVGAGI in the germline V gene. With 5 bases clipped from V and 6 bases from J, the junction kept 9 bases outside the gene matches. This CDR3 contains 15 residues. CDR3 bases: TGTGCCAGCAGTCCACCGACAGGGGCAGGCAATGAGCAGTTCTTC. Translated, it gives CASSPPTGAGNEQFF.

This chain uses TRBV30 with TRBJ1-1; tentatively, D is TRBD1 (5 bases). The CDR3 runs to 14 residues. V lost 2 bases and J 5 bases, leaving 15 bases between the germline ends. Germline CDR1 reads GTSNPN; CDR2 reads SVGIG (reference sequence). The DNA for the CDR3 is TGTGCCTGGAGTTGGGGGAGGCAAGGGACTGAAGCTTTCTTT. Translation gives CAWSWGRQGTEAFF.

This clone showed up just a few times. This sequence joins TRBV29-1 and TRBJ2-5; 10 nucleotides match TRBD1. The J call may be mistaken, given a closer DNA end match to TRBJ2-7. Germline V gene lookup returns CDR1 SQVTM and CDR2 ANQGSEA. The CDR3 totals 13 residues. The DNA for the CDR3 is TGCAGCGTGGGGACAGGGGTGGGATACGAGCAGTACTTC. This codes for CSVGTGVGYEQYF.

This clone turned up a few times. This rearrangement joins TRBV7-9 to TRBJ2-1; the D gene could be TRBD1 or TRBD2 (5 bases each). This CDR3 has 15 amino acids. Germline V lookup: CDR1 SEHNR, CDR2 FQNEAQ (reference sequence). Trimming stripped 2 bases from V and 8 bases from J, with 16 bases between. In DNA, the CDR3 is TGTGCCAGCAGCTTATGGGACCCCCCTACCCATGAGCAGTTCTTC. The encoded protein is CASSLWDPPTHEQFF.

The chain links TRBV6-1 to TRBJ2-1, with 11 bases fitting TRBD2. The V gene end was trimmed by 3 bases and the J gene end by 4 bases; junction bases not matched to a gene: 5. Germline V gives CDR1 MNHNS, CDR2 SASEGT. This CDR3 spans 16 amino acids. CDR3 residues: CASSDGLAGGYNEQFF. Here the CDR3 DNA reads TGTGCCAGCAGTGACGGACTAGCGGGCGGATACAATGAGCAGTTCTTC.

This clone was picked up a small number of times. V gene TRBV29-1 combines with J gene TRBJ2-7, with D maybe TRBD2 (6 bases). The CDR3 loop spans 14 amino acids. Germline V gene sequence: CDR1 SQVTM, CDR2 ANQGSEA. The V and J ends lost 4 bases and 2 bases respectively, with 15 bases between them. The CDR3 sequence: CSVGPRAGTYEQYF. Here the CDR3 DNA reads TGCAGCGTTGGCCCCAGAGCGGGCACCTACGAGCAGTACTTC.

V and J are TRBV7-9 and TRBJ1-4, with D unresolved. The germline gives CDR1 SEHNR, CDR2 FQNEAQ (reference sequence). Trimming removed 5 bases from V and 2 bases from J, with 3 bases in between. The CDR3 runs 12 residues. CDR3 sequence (DNA): TGTGCCAGCAGCCCGACTAATGAAAAACTGTTTTTT. Amino acids: CASSPTNEKLFF.

The CDR3, as DNA: TGTGCCTCCAACAGGGGCCGCTCCTACAATGAGCAGTTCTTC. Encoded protein: CASNRGRSYNEQFF. J is TRBJ2-1 and V is TRBV6-5, with TRBD1 matching over 7 bases. The length of the CDR3 is 14 residues. From germline, CDR1 is MNHEY and CDR2 SVGAGI. The junction had 7 bases not matched to a gene; V was cut back by 11 bases and J by 0 bases.

The V call is TRBV4-3, the J call TRBJ2-1, with D uncertain. Germline V gene data show CDR1 as LGHNA and CDR2 as YSLEER. This CDR3 has 13 residues. V shed 4 bases and J shed 12 bases, with 16 bases lying between them. The CDR3 region is CASSRLRQLAQFF. The DNA of the CDR3 is TGCGCCAGCAGCCGCCTTCGGCAACTCGCGCAGTTCTTC.

The rearrangement links TRBV30 to TRBJ1-2; D not certain. CDR1 GTSNPN and CDR2 SVGIG come from the germline V gene (reference sequence). Trimming cost V 2 bases and J 1 base, with 5 bases left between them. The CDR3 has 12 amino acids. The CDR3 DNA is TGTGCCTGGAGTTGGCTTAACTATGGCTACACCTTC. This sequence encodes CAWSWLNYGYTF.

This clone was detected only a few times. This chain joins TRBV30 and TRBJ1-1, with D possibly TRBD1 on 5 matching bases. The germline CDR1 and CDR2 sequences are GTSNPN and SVGIG (reference sequence). Trimming removed 2 bases at V and 4 bases at J, with 14 bases between. This CDR3 has 14 amino acids. CDR3 amino acids: CAWSWGGRGTEAFF. The CDR3 DNA reads TGTGCCTGGAGTTGGGGAGGTAGGGGCACTGAAGCTTTCTTT.

This clone was counted between two and nine times. CDR3 region: CASSVDGTEAFF. In DNA, the CDR3 is TGTGCCAGCAGCGTAGATGGCACTGAAGCTTTCTTT. The rearrangement joins TRBV9 to TRBJ1-1; D not certain. CDR1 is SGDLS and CDR2 is YYNGEE in the germline V gene. The CDR3 contains 12 residues. V lost 0 bases to trimming and J lost 4 bases, with 4 bases between them.

The rearrangement uses TRBV19 and TRBJ1-1; D is possibly TRBD1 (6 bases). Germline V gives CDR1 LNHDA, CDR2 SQIVND (reference sequence). V gave up 4 bases and J gave up 2 bases, with 14 bases separating them. The CDR3 has 15 residues. In nucleotides, the CDR3 is TGTGCCAGTAGTACTCCATGGACAGACAACACTGAAGCTTTCTTT. Protein: CASSTPWTDNTEAFF.

To note about this clone: Additional DNA sequences in this sample encode the identical CDR3. The chain has TRBV7-2 and TRBJ2-3; D possibly uses TRBD1 or TRBD2 (5 bases each). The CDR3 is 15 amino acids. The germline V and J ends were trimmed by 1 base and 1 base, with 9 bases remaining between them. The germline V gene encodes CDR1 SGHTA and CDR2 FQGNSA. CDR3 in DNA: TGTGCCAGCAGCTTAGTGAGGGGTGGCACAGATACGCAGTATTTT. Its translation is CASSLVRGGTDTQYF.

V and J are TRBV14 and TRBJ2-1; D uncertain. CDR1 and CDR2 (germline): SGHDN, FVKESK. Trimming pared 1 base from V and 10 bases from J, leaving 14 bases between. The CDR3 consists of 14 residues. CDR3 sequence (DNA): TGTGCCAGCAGCCAAGGGGTATGGAGAGGAGAGCAGTTCTTC. Its translation is CASSQGVWRGEQFF.

The V gene is TRBV29-1, the J gene TRBJ2-7; the D gene is possibly TRBD1 (5 bases). Germline-derived CDR1 and CDR2 are SQVTM and ANQGSEA. The length of the CDR3 is 11 residues. Trimming left V 4 bases short and J 3 bases short, with 7 bases between. The CDR3 bases are TGCAGCGTTGTAGGGGTCTACGAGCAGTACTTC. Its protein is CSVVGVYEQYF.

The rearrangement uses TRBV6-5 and TRBJ2-7; 7 nucleotides agree with TRBD1. Losses at the gene ends were 6 bases for V and 2 bases for J; bases not matched to a gene: 4. The CDR3 contains 13 residues. The germline gives CDR1 MNHEY, CDR2 SVGAGI. The CDR3 DNA follows: TGTGCCAGCAGCCGGGACAGCCCCTACGAGCAGTACTTC. This translates into CASSRDSPYEQYF.

J is TRBJ2-2 and V is TRBV30; no reliable D call. Trimming shortened V by 2 bases and J by 8 bases, and 15 bases separated the two germline ends. The CDR3 extends over 14 amino acids. Germline values: CDR1 GTSNPN, CDR2 SVGIG (reference sequence). CDR3 DNA sequence: TGTGCCTGGAGTCGAGGCCCACGGTCGGGGGAGCTGTTTTTT. This encodes CAWSRGPRSGELFF.

A few counts support this clone. J is TRBJ2-7 and V is TRBV29-1, with a tentative D call TRBD1 (6 bases). This CDR3 has 11 amino acids. V was shortened by 4 bases and J by 5 bases, with 9 bases between the two germline ends. The germline V gene has CDR1 SQVTM and CDR2 ANQGSEA. The CDR3 coding sequence is TGCAGCGTTGGGGACACCCACGAGCAGTACTTC. It is translated as CSVGDTHEQYF.

This clone was seen only a few times. The chain joins TRBV30 to TRBJ2-1, with no clear D. There are 13 residues in the CDR3. The V and J ends lost 1 base and 1 base respectively, with 5 bases between them. Germline CDR1 GTSNPN, CDR2 SVGIG (reference sequence). Here the CDR3 reads CAWSARSYNEQFF. The CDR3 DNA follows: TGTGCCTGGAGTGCTCGGTCCTACAATGAGCAGTTCTTC.

This clone has only a few counts. The chain recombines TRBV6-5 with TRBJ1-5, with no clear D. This CDR3 region has 14 residues. Trimming removed 4 bases at V and 3 bases at J, with 10 bases between. Germline CDR1 and CDR2: MNHEY and SVGAGI. The CDR3 reads CASSSRAYNQPQHF. Written as DNA, the CDR3 is TGTGCCAGCAGTTCTCGGGCCTACAATCAGCCCCAGCATTTT.

This sequence joins TRBV30 and TRBJ1-5; D is ambiguous. This CDR3 is built from 12 residues. The germline V and J ends were trimmed by 2 bases and 4 bases, with 6 bases remaining between them. CDR1 is GTSNPN and CDR2 is SVGIG in the germline V gene (reference sequence). The CDR3 sequence is CAWSSQNQPQHF. The CDR3, as DNA: TGTGCCTGGAGTTCCCAAAATCAGCCCCAGCATTTT.

This clone has only one observation. The CDR3 DNA is TGTGCCACCAGCACCGACCCCAACTACGAGCAGTACTTC. Amino acids: CATSTDPNYEQYF. The J gene is TRBJ2-7, the V gene TRBV15; D is unresolved. Germline values: CDR1 LNHNV, CDR2 YYDKDF (reference sequence). V dropped 4 bases and J dropped 3 bases, with 10 bases sitting between them. This CDR3 comprises 13 residues.

This chain connects TRBV30 to TRBJ2-1; no clear D. CDR3 length: 12 residues. The germline gives CDR1 GTSNPN, CDR2 SVGIG (reference sequence). The ends were cut back, 2 bases at V and 6 bases at J, with 8 bases in the middle. CDR3 loop: CAWSPSRNEQFF. CDR3 DNA sequence: TGTGCCTGGAGTCCAAGTCGCAATGAGCAGTTCTTC.